The 24 T cell receptor beta chains listed next were all sequenced from one sample in a study of human T cells and chemical hapten exposure. Time point here: patch test 3, about 24 weeks after DPC sensitization. Sample treatment: therapeutic diphenylcyclopropenone sensitization with weekly scalp DPC. Using its own MiXCR run on the RACE reads, TCRdb lists one record per CDR3 protein. Of about 170,000 distinct CDR3 sequences in the sample, roughly 26% were seen once. The input for sequencing was whole blood, taken in connection with sensitization to the hapten diphenylcyclopropenone (DPC). The origin of the receptors is a woman in her late teens or twenties with alopecia areata. Some clones in this sample may be carry-over from other donors' samples.

This sequence joins TRBV2 and TRBJ1-6; possible D gene TRBD1, 5 bases. The CDR3 has 14 residues. Germline CDR1 is SNHLY and CDR2 is FYNNEI. Trimming stripped 6 bases from V and 7 bases from J, with 13 bases between. This CDR3 reads CASSAQGSNSPLHF. The CDR3 nucleotides are TGTGCCAGCAGCGCCCAGGGTAGCAATTCACCCCTCCACTTT.

The chain uses TRBV9 and TRBJ2-3; tentatively, D is TRBD1 (6 bases). Trimming shortened V by 0 bases and J by 7 bases, and 21 bases separated the two germline ends. The CDR3 covers 17 residues. Germline V CDR1 and CDR2: SGDLS, YYNGEE. Written as DNA, the CDR3 is TGTGCCAGCAGCGTAGGTTCCGGGATGAGGACAGTACATACGCAGTATTTT. Encoded protein: CASSVGSGMRTVHTQYF.

The V and J genes are TRBV10-2 and TRBJ2-1, with 12 bases that match TRBD2. From germline, CDR1 is WSHSY and CDR2 SAAADI. The junction had 6 bases not matched to a gene; V was cut back by 6 bases and J by 6 bases. This CDR3 is built from 15 residues. The CDR3 DNA reads TGCGCCAGCAGAACCGGGACTAGCGGGTTCAATGAGCAGTTCTTC. The encoded protein is CASRTGTSGFNEQFF.

This chain links TRBV29-1 with TRBJ1-1, with D possibly matching TRBD1 (5 bases). The V and J ends lost 6 bases and 7 bases respectively, with 18 bases between them. This CDR3 is 13 amino acids long. The V gene's germline CDR1 is SQVTM and CDR2 ANQGSEA. CDR3 amino acids: CSVGGGRGNEAFF. The CDR3 nucleotides are TGCAGCGTGGGGGGGGGTCGTGGTAATGAAGCTTTCTTT.

This clonotype was detected a few times. This chain uses TRBV6-6 with TRBJ2-3, with D tentatively TRBD1 or TRBD2 (5 bases each). The CDR3 loop spans 13 amino acids. Germline CDR1 is MNHNY and CDR2 is SVGAGI (reference sequence). V lost 10 bases, J lost 2 bases, and 13 bases lay in between. The CDR3 DNA reads TGTGCCACCGTGGGACCCATCACAGATACGCAGTATTTT. It codes for CATVGPITDTQYF.

The chain has TRBV4-1 and TRBJ1-5; D remains ambiguous. CDR3 length equals 16 residues. V was trimmed by 0 bases and J by 2 bases, leaving 11 bases between them. CDR1 and CDR2 from the germline V gene are MGHRA and YSYEKL. CDR3 region: CASSQDLQARNQPQHF. DNA of the CDR3: TGCGCCAGCAGCCAAGATCTCCAGGCCCGCAATCAGCCCCAGCATTTT.

The rearrangement uses TRBV29-1 and TRBJ2-2; D remains unclear. V was cut by 7 bases and J by 1 base, with 7 bases left in between. Germline V gene data show CDR1 as SQVTM and CDR2 as ANQGSEA. The CDR3 totals 12 residues. The CDR3 loop is CSGRKNTGELFF. CDR3 bases: TGCAGCGGACGGAAGAACACCGGGGAGCTGTTTTTT.

This clonotype was counted only a few times. The V call is TRBV7-7, the J call TRBJ2-5; tentative D call: TRBD2 (6 bases). This CDR3 region has 11 residues. Per germline, CDR1 SSHAT and CDR2 FNYEAQ (reference sequence). Trimming took off 5 bases at V and 5 bases at J, with 6 bases between the two ends. CDR3 loop: CASSAGETQYF. CDR3 sequence (DNA): TGTGCCAGCAGCGCGGGGGAGACCCAGTACTTC. The whole variable domain, remainder taken from reference TRBV7-7 and TRBJ2-5, is GAGVSQSPRYKVTKRGQDVTLRCDPISSHATLYWYQQALGQGPEFLTYFNYEAQPDKSGLPSDRFSAERPEGSISTLTIQRTEQRDSAMYRCASSAGETQYFGPGTRLLVL.

This clonotype was seen once. The CDR3: CASSETVTGRDTEAFF. The CDR3 bases are TGCGCCAGCAGTGAGACTGTTACAGGGAGGGACACTGAAGCTTTCTTT. V and J are TRBV10-2 and TRBJ1-1; tentatively, D is TRBD1 (6 bases). The CDR3 spans 16 residues. Germline values: CDR1 WSHSY, CDR2 SAAADI. V was cut by 2 bases and J by 3 bases, with 16 bases left in between.

CDR3 nucleotide sequence: TGTGCCAGCAGTTTATCGGCGGGGAATGAGCAGTTCTTC. Protein sequence: CASSLSAGNEQFF. The chain has TRBV27 and TRBJ2-1; possibly TRBD2 for D (6 bases). V lost 0 bases and J 7 bases, leaving 7 bases between the germline ends. CDR3 size: 13 residues. Germline values: CDR1 MNHEY, CDR2 SMNVEV (reference sequence).

J is TRBJ1-2 and V is TRBV20-1; D remains unclear. The CDR3 is 11 residues long. Germline loops: CDR1 DFQATT, CDR2 SNEGSKA (reference sequence). V lost 1 base, J lost 8 bases, and 8 bases lay in between. The CDR3 nucleotides read TGCAGTGCTAGAGGGGTCCGCGGCTACACCTTC. Protein product: CSARGVRGYTF.

Only a few counts were recorded for this clonotype. V usage is TRBV20-1 and J usage is TRBJ2-2; TRBD1 matches 9 bases. Looked up from germline, CDR1 is DFQATT and CDR2 is SNEGSKA (reference sequence). The CDR3 covers 18 residues. After removal of 0 bases from V and 2 bases from J, the junction contained 10 bases not matched to a gene. The DNA for the CDR3 is TGCAGTGCTAGAGAGGAACAGGGGGCCAGAATCAACACCGGGGAGCTGTTTTTT. Translation: CSAREEQGARINTGELFF.

The table lists this clonotype with a few counts. The chain joins TRBV12-5 to TRBJ1-1, with unresolved D. V lost 1 base, J lost 8 bases, and 5 bases lay in between. This CDR3 has 11 amino acids. CDR1 is LGHNT, CDR2 FRNRAP, per germline. CDR3 DNA: TGTGCTAGTGGTTTGGGGCGGGAAGCTTTCTTT. This translates into CASGLGREAFF.

This clonotype appeared a few times. This chain joins TRBV24-1 and TRBJ1-2, with 8 bases that match TRBD1. V shed 5 bases, J shed 4 bases, and the junction held 5 bases outside the gene matches. CDR1 is KGHDR and CDR2 is SFDVKD in the germline V gene. This CDR3 has 14 residues. CDR3 DNA: TGTGCCACCAGTGCCCGTCAGGGGGCCTATGGCTACACCTTC. Amino acid sequence: CATSARQGAYGYTF.

This chain joins TRBV28 and TRBJ1-1; D not certain. The CDR3 totals 13 residues. CDR1 is MDHEN and CDR2 is SYDVKM in the germline V gene. Trimming shortened V by 2 bases and J by 0 bases, and 4 bases separated the two germline ends. Here the CDR3 reads CASSLVLNTEAFF. CDR3 DNA sequence: TGTGCCAGCAGTTTAGTTCTGAACACTGAAGCTTTCTTT.

This clonotype has only a few counts. The rearrangement links TRBV10-3 to TRBJ1-5; TRBD1 aligns across 12 bases. This CDR3 is 15 amino acids long. The germline CDR1 and CDR2 sequences are ENHRY and SYGVKD. The J segment lost 4 bases and the V segment lost 10 bases, leaving 8 bases of the junction unmatched. CDR3 amino acids: CATRGQGAGNQPQHF. As DNA, the CDR3 is TGTGCCACCCGGGGACAGGGGGCTGGAAATCAGCCCCAGCATTTT.

This sequence joins TRBV20-1 and TRBJ2-1; perhaps TRBD1 as D (6 bases). This CDR3 spans 15 amino acids. Trimming stripped 5 bases from V and 1 base from J, with 15 bases between. Germline V lookup: CDR1 DFQATT, CDR2 SNEGSKA (reference sequence). The CDR3 nucleotides are TGCAGTGCTGATCAGGGACATTTTTCCTACAATGAGCAGTTCTTC. Its translation: CSADQGHFSYNEQFF.

This clonotype was seen a few times. This chain links TRBV7-2 with TRBJ2-4; TRBD1 is a possible D gene (5 bases). This CDR3 comprises 13 residues. The V gene's germline CDR1 is SGHTA and CDR2 FQGNSA. V was cut by 6 bases and J by 4 bases, with 10 bases left in between. Written as DNA, the CDR3 is TGTGCCAGCAGTCGAGGACAAAAAAACATTCAGTACTTC. This gives the protein CASSRGQKNIQYF.

This sequence joins TRBV29-1 and TRBJ2-7, with 7 bases that match TRBD2. The CDR3 runs to 14 residues. Losses at the gene ends were 5 bases for V and 4 bases for J; bases not matched to a gene: 11. Germline V CDR1 and CDR2: SQVTM, ANQGSEA. The CDR3 is CSVISSGLGYEQYF. In DNA form, the CDR3 reads TGCAGCGTTATCTCTAGCGGCCTGGGGTACGAGCAGTACTTC.

This clonotype was detected a few times. This chain uses TRBV5-1 with TRBJ1-1, with D tentatively TRBD1 (6 bases). CDR3 length equals 14 residues. The germline V gene encodes CDR1 SGHRS and CDR2 YFSETQ. V was shortened by 6 bases and J by 1 base, with 13 bases between the two germline ends. The CDR3 coding sequence is TGCGCCAGCAAGGAACAGGGCAGGAACACTGAAGCTTTCTTT. It translates to CASKEQGRNTEAFF. Variable domain in full (rest from reference TRBV5-1 and TRBJ1-1): KAGVTQTPRYLIKTRGQQVTLSCSPISGHRSVSWYQQTPGQGLQFLFEYFSETQRNKGNFPGRFSGRQFSNSRSEMNVSTLELGDSALYLCASKEQGRNTEAFFGQGTRLTVV.

This clonotype has more than one count but fewer than ten. V is TRBV7-8 and J is TRBJ1-4; D may be TRBD1 (5 bases). The germline V gene encodes CDR1 SGHVS and CDR2 FQNEAQ. V was shortened by 6 bases and J by 6 bases, with 11 bases between the two germline ends. The CDR3 has 13 residues. The CDR3 is CASRRGGDEKLFF. CDR3 in DNA: TGTGCCAGCAGGAGGGGAGGTGATGAAAAACTGTTTTTT.

This clonotype was detected only a few times. The chain carries TRBV29-1 and TRBJ2-1, with TRBD2 matching over 15 bases. This CDR3 region has 17 residues. CDR1 SQVTM and CDR2 ANQGSEA come from the germline V gene. Trimming took 6 bases from V and 1 from J; bases not matched to a gene: 7. CDR3 sequence: CSVAGTSGRISYNEQFF. The CDR3 DNA reads TGCAGCGTGGCCGGGACTAGCGGGAGGATATCCTACAATGAGCAGTTCTTC.

This clonotype was picked up a small number of times. The rearrangement links TRBV29-1 to TRBJ2-5; D might be TRBD2 (5 bases). Germline loops: CDR1 SQVTM, CDR2 ANQGSEA. V lost 7 bases, J lost 4 bases, and 10 bases lay in between. The CDR3 contains 11 residues. This CDR3 reads CSGLLGETQYF. The CDR3 DNA sequence: TGCAGCGGACTACTGGGAGAGACCCAGTACTTC.

V gene TRBV7-2 combines with J gene TRBJ2-7; 7 bases match TRBD2. CDR1 SGHTA and CDR2 FQGNSA come from the germline V gene. Losses at the gene ends were 4 bases for V and 6 bases for J; bases not matched to a gene: 6. The CDR3 is made up of 13 amino acids. The DNA of the CDR3 is TGTGCCAGCAGCTCCGGTGGGGGGGGCGAGCAGTACTTC. It yields the protein CASSSGGGGEQYF.